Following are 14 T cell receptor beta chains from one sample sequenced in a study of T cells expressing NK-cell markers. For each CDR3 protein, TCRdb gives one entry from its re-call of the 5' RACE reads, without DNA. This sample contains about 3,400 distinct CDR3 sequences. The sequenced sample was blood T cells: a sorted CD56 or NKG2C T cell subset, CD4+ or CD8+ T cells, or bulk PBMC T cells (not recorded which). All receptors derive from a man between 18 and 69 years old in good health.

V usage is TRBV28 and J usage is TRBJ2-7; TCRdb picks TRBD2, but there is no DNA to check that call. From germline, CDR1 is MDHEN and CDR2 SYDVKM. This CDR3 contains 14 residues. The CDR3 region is CASNPGLAPLEQYF.

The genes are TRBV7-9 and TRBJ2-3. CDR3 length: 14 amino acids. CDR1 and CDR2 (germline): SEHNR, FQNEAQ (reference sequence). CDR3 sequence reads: CASSLVQVYDTQYF.

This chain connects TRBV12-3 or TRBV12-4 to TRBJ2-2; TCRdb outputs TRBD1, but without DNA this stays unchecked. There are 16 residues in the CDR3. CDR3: CASSFGATFNTGELFF.

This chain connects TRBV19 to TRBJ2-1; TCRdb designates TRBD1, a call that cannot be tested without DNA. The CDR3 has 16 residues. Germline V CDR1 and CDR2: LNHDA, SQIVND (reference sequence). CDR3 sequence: CASSTEGQSSYNEQFF.

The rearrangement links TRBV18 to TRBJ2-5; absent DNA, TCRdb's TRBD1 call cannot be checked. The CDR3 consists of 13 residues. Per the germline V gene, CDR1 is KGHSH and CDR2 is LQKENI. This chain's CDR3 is CASSPWGFETQYF.

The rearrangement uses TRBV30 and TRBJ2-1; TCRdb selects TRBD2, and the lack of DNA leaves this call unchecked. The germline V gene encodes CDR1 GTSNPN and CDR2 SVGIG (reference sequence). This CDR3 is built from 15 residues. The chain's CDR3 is CAWSPGLPGENEQFF.

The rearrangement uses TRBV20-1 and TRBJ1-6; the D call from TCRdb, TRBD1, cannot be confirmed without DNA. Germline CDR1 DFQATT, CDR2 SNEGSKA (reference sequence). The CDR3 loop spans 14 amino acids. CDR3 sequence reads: CSASSGVGNSPLHF.

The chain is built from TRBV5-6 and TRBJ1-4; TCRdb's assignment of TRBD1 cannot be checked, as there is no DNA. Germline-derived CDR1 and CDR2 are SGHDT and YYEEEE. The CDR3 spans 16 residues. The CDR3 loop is CASSLEGTGGVEKLFF.

CDR3 region: CASSFGIAGGKDTQYF. This rearrangement joins TRBV7-3 to TRBJ2-3; TCRdb gives TRBD2 as the D gene, but with no DNA this cannot be confirmed. The CDR3 has 16 amino acids. In germline, CDR1 is SGHTA, CDR2 FQGTGA.

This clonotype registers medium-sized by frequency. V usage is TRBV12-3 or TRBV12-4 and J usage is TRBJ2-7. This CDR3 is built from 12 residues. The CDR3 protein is CASSPSSYEQYF.

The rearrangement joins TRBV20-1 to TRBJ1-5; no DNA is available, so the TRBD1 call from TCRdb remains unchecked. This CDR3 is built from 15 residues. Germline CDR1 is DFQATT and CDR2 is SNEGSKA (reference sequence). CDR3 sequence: CSARAPTGINQPQHF.

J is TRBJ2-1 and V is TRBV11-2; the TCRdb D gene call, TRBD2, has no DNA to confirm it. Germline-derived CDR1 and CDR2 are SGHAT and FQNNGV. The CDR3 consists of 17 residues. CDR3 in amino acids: CASSLLVGTAVLNEQFF.

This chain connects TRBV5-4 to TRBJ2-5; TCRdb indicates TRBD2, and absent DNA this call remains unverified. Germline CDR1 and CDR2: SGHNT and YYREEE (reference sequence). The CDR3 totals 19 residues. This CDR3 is CASSLGPGLAGGEVETQYF.

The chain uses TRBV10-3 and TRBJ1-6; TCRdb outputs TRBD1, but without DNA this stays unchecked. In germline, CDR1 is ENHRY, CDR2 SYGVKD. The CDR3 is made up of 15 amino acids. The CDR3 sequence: CAIRDRADYNSPLHF.